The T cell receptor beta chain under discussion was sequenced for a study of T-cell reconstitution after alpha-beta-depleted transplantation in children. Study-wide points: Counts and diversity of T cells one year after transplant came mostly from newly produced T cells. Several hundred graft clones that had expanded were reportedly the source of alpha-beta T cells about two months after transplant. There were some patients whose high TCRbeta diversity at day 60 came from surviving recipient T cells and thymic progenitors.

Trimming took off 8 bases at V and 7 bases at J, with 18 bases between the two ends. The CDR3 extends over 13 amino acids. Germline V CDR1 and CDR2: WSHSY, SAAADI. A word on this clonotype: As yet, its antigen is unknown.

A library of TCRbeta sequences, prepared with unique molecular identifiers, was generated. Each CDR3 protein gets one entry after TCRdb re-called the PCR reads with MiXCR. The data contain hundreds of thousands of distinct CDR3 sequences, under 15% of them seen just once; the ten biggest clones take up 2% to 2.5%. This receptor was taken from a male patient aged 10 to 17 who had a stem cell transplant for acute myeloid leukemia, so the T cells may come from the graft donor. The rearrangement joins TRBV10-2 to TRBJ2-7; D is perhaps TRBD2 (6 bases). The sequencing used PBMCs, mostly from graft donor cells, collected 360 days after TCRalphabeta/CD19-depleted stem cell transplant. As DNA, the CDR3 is TGCGCCAGCTGGGGACTGGGGGAGAGTGAGCAGTACTTC. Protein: CASWGLGESEQYF.